This T cell receptor beta chain was documented in a study of T cell repertoires in cytomegalovirus infection (dated by TCRdb to about 2019). With regard to the full study: Alongside well-studied HLA-B-restricted epitopes, the peptide stimulations were aimed at recently identified HLA-C-restricted CMV epitopes, whose presentation resists viral immunomodulation. Because public TCR beta signatures pointed to carriage of CMV infection together with the matching HLA type, the HLA type of each donor mattered for the analysis. Beyond this particular receptor, the publication reports: The ex vivo response was dominated by HLA-C-restricted CMV-specific TCR beta clonotypes, which also provided the single most frequent clonotype in two of eight donors. Carriers of CMV infection plus the relevant HLA type were discriminated by the cumulative frequency of public TCR beta family members in the study cohort and in an independent roughly 340-donor cohort.

Counted from cysteine to phenylalanine, this CDR3 has 15 amino acids. The entry retains the CDR3 DNA only, 45 bases that are in frame from base 1. CDR1 and CDR2, looked up from the germline V gene, are SGHDT and YYEEEE. V and J are truncated by 0 bases and 0 bases respectively, leaving an intervening sequence of 7 bases. The instrument was an Illumina HiSeq 1500. TCRdb trimmed the raw reads at Q25, called clones with MiXCR and kept productive beta chains. A single entry per CDR3 protein holds the most common genes and DNA from its merged rows. Across this sample there are hundreds of thousands of distinct CDR3 sequences, with 25% to 30% seen only once. Around 20% of the sample belongs to the ten largest clones. With regard to this clonotype: Its recognized antigen is unknown. Within one base of it there is no much larger clone, and no base qualities were kept.

Read against the paper, the sample's treatment or condition label means: in vitro stimulation with specific CMV peptide epitopes to enrich CMV-specific T cells. The receptor comes from a human donor in good health (CMV status not recorded). Some clones in this sample may be carry-over from other donors' samples. The sequence joins TRBV5-6 to TRBJ1-3, with an unclear D gene assignment. This specimen was cultured PBMCs, taken from culture after CMV antigen stimulation. The CDR3 amino acid sequence is: CASSLGTTSGNTIYF. The DNA sequence follows: TGTGCCAGCAGCTTGGGAACTACCTCTGGAAACACCATATATTTT.